The text below deals with one T cell receptor (beta chain). Its antigen target is currently unknown. No base quality information exists; no much larger clone differs at one position. Patients with a history of autoimmune disease or receiving systemic immunosuppression were excluded from the trial. Peripheral blood for TCR sequencing was collected from all dose cohorts at baseline, on cycle 4 day 1, and on cycle 7 day 1. The samples were drawn from a first-in-human, open-label, multicenter phase I dose-escalation trial of ivuxolimab. Adults with locally advanced or metastatic melanoma, renal cell carcinoma, hepatocellular carcinoma or head and neck squamous cell carcinoma were enrolled in the trial. Before TCR sequencing, CD4+ T cells and CD8+ T cells were sorted from peripheral blood as separate populations. Trimming costs V 0 bases and J 1 base, and their ends lie 9 bases apart. Spanning cysteine to phenylalanine, the CDR3 consists of 15 amino acids. Only CDR3 DNA is held: 45 bases, read in frame from base 1. CDR1 and CDR2 were assigned from the germline V gene as MNHEY and SVGAGI.

The data were obtained in a study of OX40 agonist ivuxolimab in advanced cancers. At the level of the whole study: Ivuxolimab was an agonistic, fully human IgG2 monoclonal antibody directed against OX40 (CD134), a costimulatory receptor. Prior anti-PD-1, anti-PD-L1 or anti-CTLA-4 therapy was permitted, and checkpoint inhibitors had been received by about 37% of dose-escalation patients. The paper describes the monotherapy dose-escalation part (N ≈ 51 patients) of the phase I trial of ivuxolimab. In the dose-escalation cohort, approximately 82% of patients were male, and the mean age was roughly 60 years with a range of about 20 to 80. Partial responses occurred in three dose-escalation patients: two with cutaneous melanoma and one with hepatocellular carcinoma. Of the approximately 50 patients in dose escalation, 19 had hepatocellular carcinoma, some 15 had melanoma, 9 had renal cell carcinoma and 9 had head and neck cancer. Peripheral TCRbeta sequencing aimed to test whether ivuxolimab altered TCR sequence diversity and caused clonal T-cell expansion. Intravenous ivuxolimab was administered to patients every 2 weeks at six dose levels: 0.01, 0.1, 0.3, 1.5, 3 and 10 mg/kg. Study-level results and caveats: After ivuxolimab, more expanded clones were found on average in CD8+ T cells than in CD4+ T cells. The antigen specificity of the peripheral T cells that underwent clonal expansion was not determined. Low levels of normalized T-cell clonal expansion were also seen in some patients who did not respond. Clonal expansion of both CD4+ and CD8+ blood T cells was observed from baseline to week 6 at doses 0.1 to 3.0 mg/kg. In the 0.1-3.0 mg/kg groups, partial responders had among the lowest normalized peripheral clonal expansion, particularly in CD8+ T cells.

To sequence the TCRbeta CDR3 region, genomic DNA was isolated from the sorted cells. The immunoSEQ Assay was used for sequencing of TCRbeta CDR3 regions. This immuneACCESS table, as held by TCRdb, lists in-frame sequences with V and J called but not all clones. Of the missing ones, under half trace to an unresolved V gene in checked studies; the others have no known cause. The sample table shows 60,000 to 65,000 clones, and roughly 80% are seen once. Together, the top ten hold roughly 1.9% of the sample. This sequence originates from an adult with an advanced solid tumor such as melanoma, head and neck, liver or kidney cancer. The sample in question was CD4+ or CD8+ T cells sorted from blood, obtained in a trial of the OX40 agonist ivuxolimab. The chain couples TRBV6-5 to TRBJ1-1, with the D gene too uncertain to name. The nucleotide sequence reads TGTGCCAGCAGTTACTCGACAAGAACGAACACTGAAGCTTTCTTT. Its protein is CASSYSTRTNTEAFF.